These T cell receptor beta chains were read from a single sample in a study of OX40 agonist ivuxolimab in advanced cancers. TCRdb keeps only in-frame clones here, not all; method: immunoSEQ multiplex PCR. The profile shows about 48,000 clones, about 85% of them singletons. Material: CD4+ or CD8+ T cells sorted from blood, obtained in a trial of the OX40 agonist ivuxolimab. The receptor set was obtained from an adult with an advanced solid tumor such as melanoma, head and neck, liver or kidney cancer. Both conserved end residues are part of each CDR3. Size values are once, few and many counts, or a class for expanded clones, and some rows have none.

J	V	size	length	CDR3
TRBJ2-7	TRBV5-3	-	17	CARSFGLAGEPAYEQYF
TRBJ1-1	TRBV2	few	12	CASRKAYTEAFF
TRBJ2-1	TRBV6-1	-	15	CASSLPAGSHNEQFF
TRBJ2-7	TRBV28	-	14	CASSFPAGTHEQYF
TRBJ1-5	TRBV7-8	few	15	CASSLVSGTNQPQHF
TRBJ1-2	TRBV2	-	11	CASSEKYGYTF
TRBJ1-1	TRBV5-4	-	14	CASSMGQGNTEAFF
TRBJ2-1	TRBV30	-	13	CAWSVQAYNEQFF
TRBJ2-1	TRBV7-3	-	13	CASSLQGGDEQFF
TRBJ2-4	TRBV6-5	-	15	CASRRTGGKGNIQYF
TRBJ2-1	TRBV28	-	17	CASSLYSAGGQYNEQFF
TRBJ2-7	TRBV11-2	-	14	CASSLGQGRYEQYF
TRBJ1-4	TRBV5-1	-	13	CASSPGANEKLFF
TRBJ1-2	TRBV30	-	14	CAWSVPGPNYGYTF
TRBJ1-2	TRBV5-5	-	13	CASSLVSDYGYTF
TRBJ1-1	TRBV29-1	-	12	CSAGQGGTEAFF
TRBJ2-3	TRBV10-3	-	11	CAIGLEDTQYF